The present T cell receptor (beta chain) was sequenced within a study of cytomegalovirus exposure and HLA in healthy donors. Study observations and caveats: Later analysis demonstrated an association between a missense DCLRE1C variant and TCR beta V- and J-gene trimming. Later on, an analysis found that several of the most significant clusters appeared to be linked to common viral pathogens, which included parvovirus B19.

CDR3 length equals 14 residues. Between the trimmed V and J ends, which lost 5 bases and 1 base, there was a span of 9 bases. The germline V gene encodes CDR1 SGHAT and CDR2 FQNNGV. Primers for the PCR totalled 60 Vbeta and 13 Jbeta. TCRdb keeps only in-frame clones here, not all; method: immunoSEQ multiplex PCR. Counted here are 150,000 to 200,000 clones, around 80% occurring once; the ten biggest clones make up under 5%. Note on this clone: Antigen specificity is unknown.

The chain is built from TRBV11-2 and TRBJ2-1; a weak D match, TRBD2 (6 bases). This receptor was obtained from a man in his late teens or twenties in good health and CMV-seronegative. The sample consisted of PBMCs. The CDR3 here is CASSMDYSYNEQFF. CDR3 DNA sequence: TGTGCCAGCAGCATGGACTATTCCTACAATGAGCAGTTCTTC.